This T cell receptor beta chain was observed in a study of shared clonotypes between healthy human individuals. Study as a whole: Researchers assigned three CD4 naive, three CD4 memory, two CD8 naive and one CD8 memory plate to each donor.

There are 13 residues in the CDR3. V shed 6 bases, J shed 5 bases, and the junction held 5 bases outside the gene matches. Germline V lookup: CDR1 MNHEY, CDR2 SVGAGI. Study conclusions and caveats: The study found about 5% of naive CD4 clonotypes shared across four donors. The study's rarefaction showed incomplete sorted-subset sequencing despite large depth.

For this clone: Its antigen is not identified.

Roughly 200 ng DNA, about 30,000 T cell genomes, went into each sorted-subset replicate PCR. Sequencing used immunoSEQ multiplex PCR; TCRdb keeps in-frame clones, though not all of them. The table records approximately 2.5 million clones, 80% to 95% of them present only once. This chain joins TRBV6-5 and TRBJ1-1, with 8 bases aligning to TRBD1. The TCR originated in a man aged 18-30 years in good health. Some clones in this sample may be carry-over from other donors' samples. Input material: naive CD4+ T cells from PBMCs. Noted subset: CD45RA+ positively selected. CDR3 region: CASRKQGGTEAFF. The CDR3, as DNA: TGTGCCAGCAGGAAACAGGGGGGGACTGAAGCTTTCTTT.